The 14 T cell receptor beta chains reported below all come from one sample, sequenced in a study of cytomegalovirus exposure and HLA in healthy donors. The PCR was carried out with 60 Vbeta primers and 13 Jbeta primers. Clones were read by immunoSEQ multiplex PCR, and TCRdb kept only the in-frame ones, dropping some. The repertoire holds around 140,000 clones, with about three quarters as singletons. The sequenced sample was PBMCs. The receptors come from a female donor in good health and CMV-seropositive.

V and J are TRBV7-3 and TRBJ2-5; 9 bases match TRBD1. With 5 bases clipped from V and 5 bases from J, the junction kept 9 bases outside the gene matches. The CDR3 contains 15 residues. Germline V CDR1 and CDR2: SGHTA, FQGTGA. The chain's CDR3 is CASSPGTGWGETQYF. Here the CDR3 DNA reads TGTGCCAGCAGCCCCGGGACAGGGTGGGGGGAGACCCAGTACTTC.

This clone was detected only a few times. The chain recombines TRBV2 with TRBJ1-5; a possible D gene is TRBD1 (5 bases). The CDR3 covers 12 residues. Trimming cost V 5 bases and J 7 bases, with 9 bases left between them. CDR1 and CDR2 from the germline V gene are SNHLY and FYNNEI. CDR3 bases: TGTGCCAGCAGTCAGACAGTGCAGCCCCAGCATTTT. The encoded protein is CASSQTVQPQHF.

The chain employs TRBV13 and TRBJ2-2, with a possible D match to TRBD1 (8 bases). Trimming took 1 base from V and 7 from J, leaving 19 bases between them. The CDR3 has 17 residues. Germline values: CDR1 PRHDT, CDR2 FYEKMQ (reference sequence). The CDR3 region has the DNA TGTGCCAGCAGCTTAGTATTCGGACAGGGAGGGATCGGGGAGCTGTTTTTT. Translated, it gives CASSLVFGQGGIGELFF.

The genes are TRBV25-1 and TRBJ2-5; D not resolved. The J call is doubtful: the DNA matches TRBJ2-7 better. This CDR3 comprises 13 residues. CDR1 and CDR2 (germline): MGHDK, SYGVNS. CDR3 amino acids: CANQRLPLYEQYF. In nucleotides, the CDR3 is TGTGCCAACCAGAGACTGCCTCTTTACGAGCAGTACTTC.

The CDR3 loop is CASSTAAGGLETQYF. DNA of the CDR3: TGCGCCAGCAGCACCGCGGCGGGGGGGCTGGAGACCCAGTACTTC. The chain carries TRBV4-1 and TRBJ2-5; 9 nucleotides agree with TRBD2. Unmatched junction bases numbered 9, after V lost 5 bases and J lost 5 bases. The CDR3 is 15 amino acids. Germline V gene sequence: CDR1 MGHRA, CDR2 YSYEKL.

V is TRBV7-9 and J is TRBJ1-4; 9 bases are a match to TRBD1. Germline V gene sequence: CDR1 SEHNR, CDR2 FQNEAQ (reference sequence). V lost 2 bases and J lost 7; bases outside the gene matches: 5. CDR3 length: 15 amino acids. CDR3 loop: CASSLIDRGFEKLFF. CDR3 sequence (DNA): TGTGCCAGCAGCTTAATCGACAGGGGGTTTGAAAAACTGTTTTTT.

This chain links TRBV6-4 with TRBJ2-2; 7 bases match TRBD1. Germline trimming cut 4 bases from V and 0 bases from J; bases unmatched to any gene: 8. The CDR3 spans 17 residues. From germline, CDR1 is MRHNA and CDR2 SNTAGT. The CDR3 region has the DNA TGTGCCAGCAGTGGCTCAACCGGGACAGCGAACACCGGGGAGCTGTTTTTT. The encoded protein is CASSGSTGTANTGELFF.

V gene TRBV9 combines with J gene TRBJ2-2, with 8 bases matching TRBD2. V trimming: 6 bases; J trimming: 5 bases; junction bases outside the gene matches: 9. Germline V lookup: CDR1 SGDLS, CDR2 YYNGEE. This CDR3 comprises 15 residues. In DNA, the CDR3 is TGTGCCAGCAAGGACGGGGGGGCGGGGACCGGGGAGCTGTTTTTT. The encoded protein is CASKDGGAGTGELFF.

The J gene is TRBJ2-5, the V gene TRBV27, with D uncertain. The germline V gene has CDR1 MNHEY and CDR2 SMNVEV (reference sequence). The CDR3 has 14 amino acids. Trimming removed 0 bases at V and 3 bases at J, with 8 bases between. CDR3 loop: CASSLSSIKETQYF. The CDR3 DNA follows: TGTGCCAGCAGTTTATCCTCTATAAAAGAGACCCAGTACTTC.

The rearrangement links TRBV2 to TRBJ2-1, with a weak D call TRBD1 (6 bases). The germline gives CDR1 SNHLY, CDR2 FYNNEI. V was clipped by 3 bases and J by 11 bases, with 8 bases between them. The CDR3 is 11 residues long. This chain's CDR3 is CASSDGTQQFF. CDR3 nucleotides: TGTGCCAGCAGTGATGGGACACAGCAGTTCTTC.

CDR3 sequence: CSPRVEDWAYEQYF. DNA of the CDR3: TGCAGCCCGAGGGTCGAGGATTGGGCCTACGAGCAGTACTTC. This chain joins TRBV29-1 and TRBJ2-7, with a possible D match to TRBD2 (5 bases). The CDR3 runs 14 residues. Germline V CDR1 and CDR2: SQVTM, ANQGSEA. The V end lost 8 bases, the J end lost 2 bases, and 19 bases lay between the germline ends.

The chain employs TRBV2 and TRBJ2-1; 12 bases line up with TRBD2. The CDR3 has 14 amino acids. V lost 7 bases to trimming and J lost 7 bases; unmatched junction nucleotides: 5. Germline V CDR1 and CDR2: SNHLY, FYNNEI. For the CDR3, the DNA is TGTGCCAGCATCCGGACTAGCGGGGAAAATGAGCAGTTCTTC. As protein: CASIRTSGENEQFF.

The J gene is TRBJ1-4, the V gene TRBV5-5; possible D gene TRBD1, 5 bases. This CDR3 has 16 amino acids. Germline V gives CDR1 SGHKS, CDR2 YYEKEE (reference sequence). V was clipped by 1 base and J by 3 bases, with 13 bases between them. CDR3 sequence: CASSLNGGVANEKLFF. The DNA of the CDR3 is TGTGCCAGCAGCTTGAACGGGGGAGTAGCTAATGAAAAACTGTTTTTT.

The chain links TRBV5-5 to TRBJ1-2, with 7 positions matching TRBD1. V dropped 3 bases and J dropped 0; count of bases not matched to a gene: 5. Germline loops: CDR1 SGHKS, CDR2 YYEKEE (reference sequence). This CDR3 spans 15 amino acids. This CDR3 is CASSSQGTANYGYTF. In DNA form, the CDR3 reads TGTGCCAGCAGCTCCCAGGGGACAGCTAACTATGGCTACACCTTC.